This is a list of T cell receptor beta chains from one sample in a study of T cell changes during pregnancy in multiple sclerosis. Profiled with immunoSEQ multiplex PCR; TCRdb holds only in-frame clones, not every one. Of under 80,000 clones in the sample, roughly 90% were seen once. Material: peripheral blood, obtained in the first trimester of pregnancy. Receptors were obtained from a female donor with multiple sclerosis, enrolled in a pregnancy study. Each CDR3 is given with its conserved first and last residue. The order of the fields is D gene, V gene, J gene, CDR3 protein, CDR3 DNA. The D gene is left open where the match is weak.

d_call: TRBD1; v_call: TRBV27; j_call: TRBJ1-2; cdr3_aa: CASSRTGVDGYTF; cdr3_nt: TGTGCCAGCAGCCGTACAGGGGTTGATGGCTACACCTTC
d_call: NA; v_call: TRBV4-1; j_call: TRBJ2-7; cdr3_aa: CASSQKETRDYEQYF; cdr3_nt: TGCGCCAGCAGCCAAAAAGAGACTCGGGATTACGAGCAGTACTTC
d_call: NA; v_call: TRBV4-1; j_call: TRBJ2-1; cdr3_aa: CASSPLNNEQFF; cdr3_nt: TGCGCCAGCAGCCCACTTAACAATGAGCAGTTCTTC
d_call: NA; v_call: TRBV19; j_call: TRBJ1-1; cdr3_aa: CASSIRPQGGAFF; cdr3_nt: TGTGCCAGTAGTATCCGGCCCCAGGGAGGAGCTTTCTTT
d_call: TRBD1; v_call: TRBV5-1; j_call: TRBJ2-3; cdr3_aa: CASSLVGGRTDTQYF; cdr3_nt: TGCGCCAGCAGCTTGGTAGGGGGCAGGACAGATACGCAGTATTTT
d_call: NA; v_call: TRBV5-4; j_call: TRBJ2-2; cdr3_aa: CASSWDSALHTGELFF; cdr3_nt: TGTGCCAGCAGCTGGGACTCCGCCCTCCACACCGGGGAGCTGTTTTTT
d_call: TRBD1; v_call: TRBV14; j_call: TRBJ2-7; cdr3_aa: CASSRGQGVYEQYF; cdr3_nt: TGTGCCAGCAGCCGGGGACAGGGGGTCTACGAGCAGTACTTC
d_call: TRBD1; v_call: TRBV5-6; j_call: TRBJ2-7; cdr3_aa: CASRPRDRGPYEQYF; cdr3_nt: TGTGCCAGCCGCCCCCGGGACAGGGGACCCTACGAGCAGTACTTC
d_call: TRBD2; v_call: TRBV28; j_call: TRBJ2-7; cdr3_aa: CASSAGLAGKGEQYF; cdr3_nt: TGTGCCAGCAGTGCCGGACTAGCGGGAAAAGGCGAGCAGTACTTC
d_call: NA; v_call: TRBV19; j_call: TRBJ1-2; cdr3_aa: CATITPYNAGGYTF; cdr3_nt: TGTGCCACCATCACCCCCTACAACGCCGGGGGCTACACCTTC
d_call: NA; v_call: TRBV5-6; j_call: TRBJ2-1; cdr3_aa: CASSLIAVGSYNEQFF; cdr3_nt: TGTGCCAGCAGCTTAATAGCGGTAGGGTCCTACAATGAGCAGTTCTTC
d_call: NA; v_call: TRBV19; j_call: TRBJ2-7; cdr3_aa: CASSTQPQGNEQYF; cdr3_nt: TGTGCCAGTAGTACCCAACCTCAGGGAAACGAGCAGTACTTC
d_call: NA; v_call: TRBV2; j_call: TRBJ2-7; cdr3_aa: CASRQDSYEQYF; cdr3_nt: TGTGCCAGCCGACAGGACTCCTACGAGCAGTACTTC
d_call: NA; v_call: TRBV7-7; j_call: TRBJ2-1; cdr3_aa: CASSLGEVLYNEQFF; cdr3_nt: TGTGCTAGCAGCTTAGGGGAGGTTTTGTACAATGAGCAGTTCTTC
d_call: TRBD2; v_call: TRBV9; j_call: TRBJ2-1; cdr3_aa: CASSVGYGTSGAQKQFF; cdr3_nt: TGTGCCAGCAGCGTCGGTTATGGAACTAGCGGGGCCCAGAAGCAGTTCTTC
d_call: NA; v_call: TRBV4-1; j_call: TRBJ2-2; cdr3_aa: CASSLVEVGELFF; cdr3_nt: TGCGCCAGCAGCCTTGTTGAGGTCGGGGAGCTGTTTTTT
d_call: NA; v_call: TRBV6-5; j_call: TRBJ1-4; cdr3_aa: CASRNEEKLFF; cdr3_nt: TGTGCCAGCAGAAACGAGGAAAAACTGTTTTTT
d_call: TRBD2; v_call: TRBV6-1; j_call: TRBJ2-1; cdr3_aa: CASSELIAGEDNEQFF; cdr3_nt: TGTGCCAGCAGTGAATTAATAGCGGGAGAAGACAATGAGCAGTTCTTC
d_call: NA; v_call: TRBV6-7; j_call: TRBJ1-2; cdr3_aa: CASSYDPSLNYGYTF; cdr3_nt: TGTGCCAGCAGTTACGATCCTAGTCTTAACTATGGCTACACCTTC
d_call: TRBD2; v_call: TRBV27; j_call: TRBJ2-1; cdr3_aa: CASSSSWERGPGGYNEQFF; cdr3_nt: TGTGCCAGCAGTTCGTCGTGGGAACGGGGCCCGGGGGGCTACAATGAGCAGTTCTTC